This TCR beta chain derives from a study of blood T cell repertoires in COVID-19. Study summary: From T cells, B-cell-depleted T cells, or PBMCs came the material, which was cDNA or gDNA.

Original handling: Amplification with reference gene primers provided the estimates of nucleated cell counts. TCRdb keeps only in-frame clones here, not all; method: immunoSEQ multiplex PCR. The D gene and trimming were derived from the DNA, and the V and J assignments and clone size from that table. The sample has about 150,000 clones, 75% to 85% seen once. This clone was seen a handful of times. The receptor was isolated from a woman in her 50s with acute or convalescent COVID-19. Sequencing used peripheral blood.

CDR3 loop: CASSKKTSGGQNEQFF. Written as DNA, the CDR3 is TGTGCCAGCAGCAAGAAGACTAGCGGGGGACAGAATGAGCAGTTCTTC. The genes are TRBV21-1 and TRBJ2-1; the table gives TRBD2 as D, unverified against the DNA. TRBV21-1 is flagged as a pseudogene. CDR3 length: 16 residues.